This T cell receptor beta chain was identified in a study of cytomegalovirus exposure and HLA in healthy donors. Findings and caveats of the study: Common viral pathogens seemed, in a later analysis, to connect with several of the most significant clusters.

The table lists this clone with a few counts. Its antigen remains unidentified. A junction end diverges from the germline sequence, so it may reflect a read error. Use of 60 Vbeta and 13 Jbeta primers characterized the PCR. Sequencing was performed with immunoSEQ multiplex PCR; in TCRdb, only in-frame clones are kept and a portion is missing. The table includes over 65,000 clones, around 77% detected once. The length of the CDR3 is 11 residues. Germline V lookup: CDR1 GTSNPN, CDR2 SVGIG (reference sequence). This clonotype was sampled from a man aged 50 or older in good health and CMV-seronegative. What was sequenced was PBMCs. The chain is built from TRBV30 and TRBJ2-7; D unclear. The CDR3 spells CAWSVSRRSLF. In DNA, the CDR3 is TGTGCCTGGAGTGTTAGTCGTCGTTCCCTCTTC.